The 19 T cell receptor beta chains given below trace back to one sample, sequenced in a study of blood T cell repertoires in COVID-19. Profiled with immunoSEQ multiplex PCR; TCRdb holds only in-frame clones, not every one. The data contain 60,000 to 75,000 clones, approximately 79% of them singletons. The sample comprised peripheral blood. All receptors derive from a human donor in a cohort sampled during active COVID-19.

The gene calls are TRBV7-2 and TRBJ2-5, with D tentatively TRBD1 (5 bases). V dropped 5 bases and J dropped 7 bases, with 8 bases sitting between them. Germline V gene sequence: CDR1 SGHTA, CDR2 FQGNSA. The CDR3 consists of 11 residues. The CDR3 loop reads CASSKQGTQYF. CDR3 nucleotides: TGTGCCAGCAGCAAGCAGGGGACCCAGTACTTC.

V gene TRBV5-6 combines with J gene TRBJ2-6; D is uncertain. The CDR3 runs 17 residues. Germline V gives CDR1 SGHDT, CDR2 YYEEEE. Trimming took off 4 bases at V and 4 bases at J, with 18 bases between the two ends. CDR3 sequence reads: CASSLGRLVAGANVLTF. The CDR3 DNA is TGTGCCAGCAGCCTTGGCAGATTGGTTGCCGGGGCCAACGTCCTGACTTTC.

This chain uses TRBV18 with TRBJ1-1; 8 nucleotides align to TRBD1. Per germline, CDR1 KGHSH and CDR2 LQKENI. The length of the CDR3 is 14 residues. V gave up 3 bases and J gave up 5 bases; unmatched junction bases: 5. CDR3 coding DNA: TGTGCCAGCTCACCCAACACAGGGGGGACTGAAGCTTTCTTT. Translated, it gives CASSPNTGGTEAFF.

The gene calls are TRBV3-1 (or the pseudogene TRBV3-2) and TRBJ1-2; 7 nucleotides agree with TRBD1. The CDR3 contains 15 residues. J gave up 7 bases and V 4 bases, and 12 bases lay outside the gene matches. From germline, CDR1 is LGHDT and CDR2 YNNKEL (reference sequence). CDR3 residues: CASSRGPDRVAGYTF. CDR3 DNA sequence: TGTGCCAGCAGCCGGGGCCCCGACAGGGTCGCTGGCTACACCTTC.

The rearrangement uses TRBV28 and TRBJ1-2; the D is unclear. Germline assignment: CDR1 MDHEN and CDR2 SYDVKM. Trimming cost V 2 bases and J 7 bases, with 14 bases left between them. This CDR3 is built from 14 residues. The CDR3 spells CASSLLESSSGYTF. The DNA for the CDR3 is TGTGCCAGCAGTTTACTAGAATCCTCCTCTGGCTACACCTTC.

CDR3 protein: CASSLDSYNSPLHF. The DNA of the CDR3 is TGTGCCAGCTCACTAGACTCCTATAATTCACCCCTCCACTTT. V is TRBV18 and J is TRBJ1-6, with D uncertain. V gave up 4 bases and J gave up 0 bases, with 4 bases separating them. There are 14 residues in the CDR3. Germline V gene lookup returns CDR1 KGHSH and CDR2 LQKENI.

The rearrangement links TRBV30 to TRBJ2-7; TRBD1 might be the D (6 bases). The CDR3 extends over 13 amino acids. The V gene's germline CDR1 is GTSNPN and CDR2 SVGIG (reference sequence). V was trimmed by 1 base and J by 7 bases, leaving 14 bases between them. CDR3 coding DNA: TGTGCCTGGAGTGCCCTCCCAGGGACAGAGCAGTACTTC. Amino acid sequence: CAWSALPGTEQYF.

The V and J genes are TRBV9 and TRBJ1-3; D perhaps matches TRBD1 (5 bases). The CDR3 has 17 amino acids. Trimming removed 0 bases at V and 0 bases at J, with 13 bases between. From germline, CDR1 is SGDLS and CDR2 YYNGEE. The CDR3 is CASSVGIGVNSGNTIYF. CDR3 nucleotide sequence: TGTGCCAGCAGCGTAGGAATAGGGGTCAACTCTGGAAACACCATATATTTT.

As DNA, the CDR3 is TGTGCCAGCAGTTACAGTAACAGGGGGGGAACTGAAGCTTTCTTT. Residues: CASSYSNRGGTEAFF. The V gene is TRBV6-5, the J gene TRBJ1-1; 8 nucleotides match TRBD1. V was pared by 2 bases and J by 5 bases, with 7 bases of the junction left unmatched. The CDR3 is 15 residues long. CDR1 is MNHEY, CDR2 SVGAGI, per germline.

In DNA form, the CDR3 reads TGTGCCAGCAGTTATAGCGGGAGGGCCACAGATACGCAGTATTTT. This sequence encodes CASSYSGRATDTQYF. This chain joins TRBV6-2 or TRBV6-3 and TRBJ2-3; TRBD2 aligns across 11 bases. Germline trimming cut 3 bases from V and 2 bases from J; bases unmatched to any gene: 1. From germline, CDR1 is MNHEY and CDR2 SVGEGT. The CDR3 has 15 residues.

This sequence joins TRBV30 and TRBJ2-3; 7 bases are a match to TRBD2. J gave up 2 bases and V 1 base, and 6 bases lay outside the gene matches. This CDR3 is built from 15 residues. Per germline, CDR1 GTSNPN and CDR2 SVGIG (reference sequence). The CDR3 bases are TGTGCCTGGAGTGGGGGCGGGGGTCTCACAGATACGCAGTATTTT. Its translation is CAWSGGGGLTDTQYF.

The chain recombines TRBV10-2 with TRBJ2-5; D gene uncertain. Trimming removed 0 bases from V and 5 bases from J, with 4 bases in between. Looked up from germline, CDR1 is WSHSY and CDR2 is SAAADI. CDR3 length: 12 amino acids. The CDR3 DNA reads TGCGCCAGCAGTGAGTCGAGGGAGACCCAGTACTTC. This translates into CASSESRETQYF.

The chain joins TRBV5-5 to TRBJ2-7; 7 bases agree with TRBD1. Germline V lookup: CDR1 SGHKS, CDR2 YYEKEE (reference sequence). Unmatched junction bases numbered 9, after V lost 3 bases and J lost 3 bases. The CDR3 totals 15 residues. CDR3 sequence reads: CASSSDPGQIYEQYF. In DNA, the CDR3 is TGTGCCAGCAGCTCAGACCCGGGACAGATCTACGAGCAGTACTTC.

V gene TRBV19 combines with J gene TRBJ2-2; D gene unclear. The ends were cut back, 3 bases at V and 5 bases at J, with 10 bases in the middle. CDR1 is LNHDA, CDR2 SQIVND, per germline (reference sequence). This CDR3 spans 14 amino acids. The CDR3 spells CASSIFDRTGELFF. As DNA, the CDR3 is TGTGCCAGTAGTATTTTTGATCGGACCGGGGAGCTGTTTTTT.

The V gene is TRBV3-1 (or the pseudogene TRBV3-2), the J gene TRBJ2-3, with 13 bases that match TRBD2. Germline-derived CDR1 and CDR2 are LGHDT and YNNKEL (reference sequence). V lost 4 bases, J lost 6 bases, and 4 bases stayed unmatched. The CDR3 length is 15 residues. Here the CDR3 reads CASSRGTSGTDTQYF. The DNA for the CDR3 is TGTGCCAGCAGCCGGGGGACTAGCGGGACTGATACGCAGTATTTT.

The CDR3 spells CASSPLGLAVYNEQFF. The CDR3 DNA is TGTGCCAGCAGCCCGCTGGGACTAGCGGTTTACAATGAGCAGTTCTTC. The chain carries TRBV9 and TRBJ2-1, with TRBD2 matching over 11 bases. Trimming took 4 bases from V and 4 from J; bases not matched to a gene: 7. Germline lookup yields CDR1 SGDLS and CDR2 YYNGEE. The CDR3 spans 16 residues.

The chain uses TRBV27 and TRBJ2-7; no definite D call. The CDR3 is made up of 12 amino acids. The germline V gene has CDR1 MNHEY and CDR2 SMNVEV (reference sequence). V was clipped by 6 bases and J by 10 bases, with 16 bases between them. The CDR3 here is CASSPSGFSQYF. The DNA of the CDR3 is TGTGCCAGCAGCCCCTCAGGCTTCTCCCAGTACTTC.

The chain is built from TRBV2 and TRBJ1-5; D is possibly TRBD1 (6 bases). This CDR3 region has 16 residues. Germline V lookup: CDR1 SNHLY, CDR2 FYNNEI. The V end was cut by 6 bases, the J end by 4 bases, with 19 bases between. The CDR3 DNA reads as TGTGCCAGCAGCCCCCTCGGGACACCAGGGAATCAGCCCCAGCATTTT. Its protein product is CASSPLGTPGNQPQHF.

The J gene is TRBJ1-6, the V gene TRBV7-2; TRBD1 agrees at 7 bases. The J segment lost 12 bases and the V segment lost 6 bases, leaving 8 bases of the junction unmatched. The CDR3 is 13 amino acids. Germline lookup yields CDR1 SGHTA and CDR2 FQGNSA. The CDR3 nucleotides read TGTGCCAGCAGTGACAGGGTGGGAGAACCCCTCCACTTT. Amino acid sequence: CASSDRVGEPLHF. The full variable domain, in which reference TRBV7-2 and TRBJ1-6 provide the parts outside the CDR3, is GAGVSQSPSNKVTEKGKDVELRCDPISGHTALYWYRQSLGQGLEFLIYFQGNSAPDKSGLPSDRFSAERTGGSVSTLTIQRTQQEDSAVYLCASSDRVGEPLHFGNGTRLTVT.